The rows below give T cell receptor beta chains drawn from one sample of a study of beta chain features in type 1 diabetes. Using immunoSEQ multiplex PCR, the repertoire was profiled, and TCRdb retains in-frame clones only, with some absent. Here the sample spans about 230,000 clones, 7.5% to 10% being singletons. Source material: naive CD4+ T cells from blood. These TCRs come from a woman younger than 30 in good health. Each CDR3 is given with its conserved first and last residue. The D gene is left open where the match is weak. The listing skips clone size in some rows; elsewhere it reads once, few, many or a size class.

16	TRBD1	TRBJ2-2	NA	TRBV5-1	CASGPPGQGYTGELFF	TGCGCCAGCGGCCCCCCGGGACAGGGGTACACCGGGGAGCTGTTTTTT
14	NA	TRBJ1-2	NA	TRBV7-2	CASSLMTQLYGYTF	TGTGCCAGCAGCTTAATGACTCAGCTCTATGGCTACACCTTC
14	NA	TRBJ2-2	NA	TRBV9	CASSSRTNTGELFF	TGTGCCAGCAGCTCTAGGACGAACACCGGGGAGCTGTTTTTT
15	TRBD1	TRBJ1-5	NA	TRBV30	CAWSSRGQGRQPQHF	TGTGCCTGGAGTTCCCGAGGACAGGGACGGCAGCCCCAGCATTTT
13	NA	TRBJ2-1	NA	TRBV11-1	CASSPETLPEQFF	TGTGCCAGCAGCCCTGAGACTCTGCCTGAGCAGTTCTTC
14	TRBD1	TRBJ1-1	few	TRBV5-1	CASSPNRGETEAFF	TGCGCCAGCAGCCCGAACAGGGGGGAGACTGAAGCTTTCTTT
13	NA	TRBJ1-2	NA	TRBV30	CAWRSQGNYGYTF	TGTGCCTGGAGGTCACAGGGAAACTATGGCTACACCTTC
13	NA	TRBJ1-2	few	TRBV15	CATSPDSHYGYTF	TGTGCCACCAGCCCGGACAGTCACTATGGCTACACCTTC
14	NA	TRBJ2-1	few	TRBV19	CASSMSGHYNEQFF	TGTGCCAGTAGTATGTCGGGACACTACAATGAGCAGTTCTTC
15	TRBD2	TRBJ2-1	many	TRBV7-2	CASSLGGGHYNEQFF	TGTGCCAGCAGCTTAGGCGGGGGGCACTACAATGAGCAGTTCTTC